This T cell receptor beta chain was sequenced for a study of T cell responses to AZD1222 COVID-19 vaccine. The study, taken as a whole, reports: Vaccination with two AZD1222 doses was followed by a rise in Spike-specific TCR breadth and depth. Baseline seropositives among AZD1222 recipients totaled only 5 to 7.

The assay was immunoSEQ multiplex PCR, and TCRdb's table has in-frame clones only and misses some. The sample lists about 63,000 clones, under 90% occurring once. The V gene end was trimmed by 1 base and the J gene end by 7 bases; junction bases not matched to a gene: 12. This CDR3 has 16 residues. Germline CDR1 MGHRA, CDR2 YSYEKL. Comments on this clone: The target antigen is unknown.

This sample comprised peripheral blood, obtained 28 days after the second AZD1222 dose. The receptor was derived from an adult who received the AZD1222 COVID-19 vaccine. The genes are TRBV4-1 and TRBJ1-2; 7 bases match TRBD1. The CDR3 coding sequence is TGCGCCAGCAGCCAAGTGTCCGCCGGACAGGCGGCTGGCTACACCTTC. Translated: CASSQVSAGQAAGYTF.